This TCR beta chain was sequenced in a study of T cell changes during pregnancy in multiple sclerosis. This clone was observed a single time. TCRdb keeps only in-frame clones here, not all; method: immunoSEQ multiplex PCR. The table shows about 70,000 clones, with roughly 94% occurring only once. The germline V gene has CDR1 MNHEY and CDR2 SVGAGI. The CDR3 is 14 amino acids. The V end was cut by 0 bases, the J end by 2 bases, with 7 bases between. The sequenced sample was peripheral blood, obtained in the third trimester of pregnancy. The V and J genes are TRBV6-5 and TRBJ1-1, with D perhaps TRBD1 (5 bases). This TCR derives from a female donor with multiple sclerosis, enrolled in a pregnancy study. In DNA form, the CDR3 reads TGTGCCAGCAGTTACTCCGGGGGAAACACTGAAGCTTTCTTT. It encodes CASSYSGGNTEAFF.